Reported below is one T cell receptor (beta chain). The CDR3 runs to 15 residues. Germline assignment: CDR1 KGHSH and CDR2 LQKENI. V lost 0 bases and J 1 base, leaving 9 bases between the germline ends. This record belongs to a study of OX40 agonist ivuxolimab in advanced cancers. TCRdb's table, derived via immunoSEQ multiplex PCR, lists solely in-frame clones and lacks some. The data show 55,000 to 75,000 clones, around 87% seen once. The sample was CD4+ or CD8+ T cells sorted from blood, taken in a trial of the OX40 agonist ivuxolimab. This chain connects TRBV18 to TRBJ1-1; D not resolved. This receptor was obtained from an adult with an advanced solid tumor such as melanoma, head and neck, liver or kidney cancer. The CDR3 sequence is CASSPPLVKNTEAFF. CDR3 sequence (DNA): TGTGCCAGCTCACCACCGCTAGTAAAGAACACTGAAGCTTTCTTT.